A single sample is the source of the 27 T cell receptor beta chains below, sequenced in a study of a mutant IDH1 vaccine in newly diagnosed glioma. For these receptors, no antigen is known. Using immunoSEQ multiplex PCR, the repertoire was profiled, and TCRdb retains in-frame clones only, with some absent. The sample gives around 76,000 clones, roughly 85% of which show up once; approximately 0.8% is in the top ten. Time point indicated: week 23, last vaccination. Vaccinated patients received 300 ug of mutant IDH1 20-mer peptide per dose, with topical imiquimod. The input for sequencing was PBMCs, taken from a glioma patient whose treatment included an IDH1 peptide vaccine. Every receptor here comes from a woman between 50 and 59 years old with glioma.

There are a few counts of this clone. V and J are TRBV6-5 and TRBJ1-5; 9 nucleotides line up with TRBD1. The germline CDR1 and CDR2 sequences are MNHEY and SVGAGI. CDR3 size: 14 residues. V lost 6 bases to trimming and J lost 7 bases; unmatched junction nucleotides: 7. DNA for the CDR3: TGTGCCAGCAGCCCAGGGACAGGGAGACAGCCCCAGCATTTT. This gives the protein CASSPGTGRQPQHF.

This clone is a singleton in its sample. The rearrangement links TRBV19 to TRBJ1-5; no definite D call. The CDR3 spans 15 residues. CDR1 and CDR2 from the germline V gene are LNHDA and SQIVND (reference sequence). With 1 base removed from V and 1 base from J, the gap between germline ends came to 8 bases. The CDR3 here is CASSIAARSNQPQHF. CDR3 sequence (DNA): TGTGCCAGTAGTATAGCGGCCAGGAGCAATCAGCCCCAGCATTTT.

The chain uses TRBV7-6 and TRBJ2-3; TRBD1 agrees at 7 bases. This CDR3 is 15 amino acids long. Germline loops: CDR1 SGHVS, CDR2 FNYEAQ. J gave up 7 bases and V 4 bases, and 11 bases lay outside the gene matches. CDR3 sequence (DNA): TGTGCCAGCAGCTCACCCGAGGGGGCAGGGAATACGCAGTATTTT. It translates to CASSSPEGAGNTQYF.

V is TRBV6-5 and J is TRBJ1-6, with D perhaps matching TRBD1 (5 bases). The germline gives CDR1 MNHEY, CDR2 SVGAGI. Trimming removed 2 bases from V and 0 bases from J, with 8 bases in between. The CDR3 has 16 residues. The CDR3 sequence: CASSYLTGSYNSPLHF. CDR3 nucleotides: TGTGCCAGCAGTTACCTCACAGGCTCCTATAATTCACCCCTCCACTTT.

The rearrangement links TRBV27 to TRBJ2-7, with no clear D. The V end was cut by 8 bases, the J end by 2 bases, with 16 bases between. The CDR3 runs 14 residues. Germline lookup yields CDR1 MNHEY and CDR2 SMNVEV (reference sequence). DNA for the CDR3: TGTGCCAGCCGCCGGCCGGGTGCTCCCTACGAGCAGTACTTC. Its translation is CASRRPGAPYEQYF.

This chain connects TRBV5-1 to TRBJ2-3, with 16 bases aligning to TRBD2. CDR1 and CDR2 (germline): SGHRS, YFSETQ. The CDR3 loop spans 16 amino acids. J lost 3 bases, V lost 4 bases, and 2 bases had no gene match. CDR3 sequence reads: CASSRGLAGGTDTQYF. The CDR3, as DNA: TGCGCCAGCAGCCGGGGACTAGCGGGAGGGACAGATACGCAGTATTTT.

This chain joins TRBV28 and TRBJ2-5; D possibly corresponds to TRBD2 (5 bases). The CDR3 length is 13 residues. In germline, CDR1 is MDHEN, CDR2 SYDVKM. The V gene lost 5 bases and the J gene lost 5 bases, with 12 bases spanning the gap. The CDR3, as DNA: TGTGCCAGCAGTAGGTCCCGGAGGGAGACCCAGTACTTC. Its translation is CASSRSRRETQYF.

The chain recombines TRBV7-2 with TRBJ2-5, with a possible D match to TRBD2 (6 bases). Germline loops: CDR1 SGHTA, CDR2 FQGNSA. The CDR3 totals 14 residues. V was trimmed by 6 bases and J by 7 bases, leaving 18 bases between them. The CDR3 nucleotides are TGTGCCAGCAGTCCATTCCTGGGGGGAGGGACCCAGTACTTC. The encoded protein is CASSPFLGGGTQYF. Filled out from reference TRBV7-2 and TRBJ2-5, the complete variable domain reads GAGVSQSPSNKVTEKGKDVELRCDPISGHTALYWYRQSLGQGLEFLIYFQGNSAPDKSGLPSDRFSAERTGGSVSTLTIQRTQQEDSAVYLCASSPFLGGGTQYFGPGTRLLVL.

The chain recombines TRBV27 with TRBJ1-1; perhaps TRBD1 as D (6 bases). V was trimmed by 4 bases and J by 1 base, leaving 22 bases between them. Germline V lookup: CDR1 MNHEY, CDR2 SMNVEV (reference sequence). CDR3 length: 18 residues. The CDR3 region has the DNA TGTGCCAGCAGTTCCCGACATCCGGGACAACCTCCGAACACTGAAGCTTTCTTT. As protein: CASSSRHPGQPPNTEAFF.

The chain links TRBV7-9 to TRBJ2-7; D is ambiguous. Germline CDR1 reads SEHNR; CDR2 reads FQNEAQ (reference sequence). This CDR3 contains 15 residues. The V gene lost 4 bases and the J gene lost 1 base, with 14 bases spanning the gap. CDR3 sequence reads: CASSSPVETSYEQYF. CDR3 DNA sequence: TGTGCCAGCAGCTCGCCCGTCGAGACATCCTACGAGCAGTACTTC.

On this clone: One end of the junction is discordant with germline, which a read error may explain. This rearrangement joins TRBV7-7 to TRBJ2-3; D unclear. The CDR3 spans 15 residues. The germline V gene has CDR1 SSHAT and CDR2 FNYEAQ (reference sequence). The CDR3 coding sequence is TGTGCTAGCAGCCCCGGACCTCTAGTGACAGATACGCAGTATTTT. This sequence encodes CASSPGPLVTDTQYF.

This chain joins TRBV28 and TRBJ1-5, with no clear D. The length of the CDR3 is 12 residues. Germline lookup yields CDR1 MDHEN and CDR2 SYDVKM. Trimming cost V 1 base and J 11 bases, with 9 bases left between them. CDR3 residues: CASSLSVRAQHF. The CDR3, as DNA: TGTGCCAGCAGTTTATCAGTCCGGGCCCAGCATTTT.

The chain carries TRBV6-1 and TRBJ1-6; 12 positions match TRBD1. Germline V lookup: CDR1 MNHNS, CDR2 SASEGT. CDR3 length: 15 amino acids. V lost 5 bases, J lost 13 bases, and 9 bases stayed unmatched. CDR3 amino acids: CASSRGGTGGPPLHF. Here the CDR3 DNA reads TGTGCCAGCAGTAGAGGGGGGACAGGGGGCCCTCCCCTCCACTTT.

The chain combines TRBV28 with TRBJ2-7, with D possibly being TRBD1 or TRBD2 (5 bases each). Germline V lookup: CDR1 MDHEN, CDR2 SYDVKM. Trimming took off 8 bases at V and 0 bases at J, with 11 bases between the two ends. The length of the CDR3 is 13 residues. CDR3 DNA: TGTGCCAGCGGGGACCTGAGCTCCTACGAGCAGTACTTC. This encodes CASGDLSSYEQYF.

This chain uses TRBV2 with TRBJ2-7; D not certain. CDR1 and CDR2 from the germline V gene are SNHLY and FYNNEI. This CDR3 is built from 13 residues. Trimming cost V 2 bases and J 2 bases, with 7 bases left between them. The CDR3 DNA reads TGTGCCAGCAGTGAACAGACGGCCTACGAGCAGTACTTC. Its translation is CASSEQTAYEQYF. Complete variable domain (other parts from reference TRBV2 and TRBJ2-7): EPEVTQTPSHQVTQMGQEVILRCVPISNHLYFYWYRQILGQKVEFLVSFYNNEISEKSEIFDDQFSVERPDGSNFTLKIRSTKLEDSAMYFCASSEQTAYEQYFGPGTRLTVT.

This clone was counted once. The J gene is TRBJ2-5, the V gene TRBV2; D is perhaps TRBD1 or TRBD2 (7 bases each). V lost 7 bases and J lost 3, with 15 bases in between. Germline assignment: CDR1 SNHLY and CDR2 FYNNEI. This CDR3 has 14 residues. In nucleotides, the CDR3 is TGTGCCAGCATCAAGGGGGCGGGGGAAGAGACCCAGTACTTC. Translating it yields CASIKGAGEETQYF.

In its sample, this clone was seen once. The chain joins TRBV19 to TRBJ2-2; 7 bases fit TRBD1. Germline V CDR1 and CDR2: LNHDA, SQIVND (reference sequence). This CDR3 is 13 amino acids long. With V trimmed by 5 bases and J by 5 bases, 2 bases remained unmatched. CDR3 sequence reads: CASSSQGTGELFF. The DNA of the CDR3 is TGTGCCAGTAGTTCACAGGGGACCGGGGAGCTGTTTTTT.

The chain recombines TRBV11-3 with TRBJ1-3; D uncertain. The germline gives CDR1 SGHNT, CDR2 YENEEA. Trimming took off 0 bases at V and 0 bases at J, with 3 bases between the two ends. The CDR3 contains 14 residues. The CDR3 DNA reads TGTGCCAGCAGCTTAGACCACTCTGGAAACACCATATATTTT. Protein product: CASSLDHSGNTIYF.

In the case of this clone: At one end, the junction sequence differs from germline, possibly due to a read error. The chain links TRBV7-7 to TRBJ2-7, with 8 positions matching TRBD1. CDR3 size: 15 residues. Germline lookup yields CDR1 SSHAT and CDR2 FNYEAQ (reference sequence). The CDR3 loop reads CASSLGTGGSYEQYF. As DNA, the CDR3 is TGTGCTAGCAGCTTGGGGACAGGCGGATCCTACGAGCAGTACTTC. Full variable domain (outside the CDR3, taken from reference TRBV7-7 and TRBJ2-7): GAGVSQSPRYKVTKRGQDVTLRCDPISSHATLYWYQQALGQGPEFLTYFNYEAQPDKSGLPSDRFSAERPEGSISTLTIQRTEQRDSAMYRCASSLGTGGSYEQYFGPGTRLTVT.

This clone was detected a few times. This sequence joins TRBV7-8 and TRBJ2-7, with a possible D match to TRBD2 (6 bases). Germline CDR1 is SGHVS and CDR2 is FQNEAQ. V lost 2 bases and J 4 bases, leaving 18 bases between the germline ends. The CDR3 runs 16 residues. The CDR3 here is CASSLRAGGTPYEQYF. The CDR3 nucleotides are TGTGCCAGCAGCTTAAGGGCGGGCGGGACCCCATACGAGCAGTACTTC. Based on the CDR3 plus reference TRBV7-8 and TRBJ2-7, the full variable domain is GAGVSQSPRYKVAKRGQDVALRCDPISGHVSLFWYQQALGQGPEFLTYFQNEAQLDKSGLPSDRFFAERPEGSVSTLKIQRTQQEDSAVYLCASSLRAGGTPYEQYFGPGTRLTVT.

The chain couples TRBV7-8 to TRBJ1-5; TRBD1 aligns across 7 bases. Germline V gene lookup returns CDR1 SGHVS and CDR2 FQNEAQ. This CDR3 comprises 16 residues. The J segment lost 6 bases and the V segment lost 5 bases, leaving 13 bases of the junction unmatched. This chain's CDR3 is CASSQTMGRGRQPQHF. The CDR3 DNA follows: TGTGCCAGCAGCCAGACTATGGGGAGGGGGCGTCAGCCCCAGCATTTT.

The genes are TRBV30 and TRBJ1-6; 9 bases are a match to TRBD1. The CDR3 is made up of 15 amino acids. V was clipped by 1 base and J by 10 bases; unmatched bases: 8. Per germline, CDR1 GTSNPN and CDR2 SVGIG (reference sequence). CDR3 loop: CAWSGPGQGHSPLHF. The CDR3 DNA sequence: TGTGCCTGGAGTGGTCCGGGACAGGGACACTCACCCCTCCACTTT.

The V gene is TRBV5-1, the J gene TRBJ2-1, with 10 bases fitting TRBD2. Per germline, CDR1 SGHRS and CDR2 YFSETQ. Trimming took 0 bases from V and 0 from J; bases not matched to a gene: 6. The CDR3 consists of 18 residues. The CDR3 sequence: CASSLAGTSESSYNEQFF. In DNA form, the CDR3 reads TGCGCCAGCAGCTTGGCTGGGACTAGCGAGAGCTCCTACAATGAGCAGTTCTTC.

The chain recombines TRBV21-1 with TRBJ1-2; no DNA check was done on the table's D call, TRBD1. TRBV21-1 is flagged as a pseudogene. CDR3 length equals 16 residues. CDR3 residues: CASSKARTPQGYGYTF. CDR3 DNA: TGTGCCAGCAGCAAAGCTCGGACACCACAGGGCTATGGCTACACCTTC.

The CDR3 DNA reads TGCAGCGTGAAGACAGGGAGCACCTATGGCTACACCTTC. Its protein is CSVKTGSTYGYTF. The V and J genes are TRBV29-1 and TRBJ1-2, with 7 bases that match TRBD1. The CDR3 is 13 amino acids. Trimming cost V 6 bases and J 4 bases; bases outside gene matches: 8. Germline lookup yields CDR1 SQVTM and CDR2 ANQGSEA.

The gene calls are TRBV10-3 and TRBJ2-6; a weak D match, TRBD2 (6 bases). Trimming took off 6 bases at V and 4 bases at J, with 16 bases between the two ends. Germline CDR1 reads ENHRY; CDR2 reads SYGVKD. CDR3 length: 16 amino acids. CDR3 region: CAISQSPSDGANVLTF. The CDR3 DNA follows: TGTGCCATCAGCCAGAGCCCTAGCGACGGGGCCAACGTCCTGACTTTC.

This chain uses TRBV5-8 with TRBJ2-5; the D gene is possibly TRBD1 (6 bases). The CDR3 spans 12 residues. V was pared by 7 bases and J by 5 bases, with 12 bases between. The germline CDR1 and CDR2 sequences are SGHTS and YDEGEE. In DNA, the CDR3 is TGTGCCAGCTCGACAGGTTGGGAGACCCAGTACTTC. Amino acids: CASSTGWETQYF.